A selection of T cell receptor beta chains follows, all from one sample in a study of PD-1 blockade in classical Hodgkin lymphoma. The assay was immunoSEQ multiplex PCR, and TCRdb's table has in-frame clones only and misses some. The sample holds some 150,000 clones, approximately 81% seen once. This material consisted of peripheral blood mononuclear cells (PBMCs), taken before the second cycle of nivolumab. The receptors shown here come from a human donor with classical Hodgkin lymphoma. The CDR3 runs from the conserved cysteine through the conserved F or W. A D gene is named only where the DNA matches it firmly. Not all rows give a size; the values are once, few, many and, for expanded clones, a class.

NA	TRBJ1-5	TRBV7-6	NA	TGTGCCAGCAGCTTGCAGGTAAATCAGCCCCAGCATTTT	CASSLQVNQPQHF
NA	TRBJ2-5	TRBV6-6	TRBD2	TGTGCCAGCAGTTACTCGATGAGCGGGAGAGAGACCCAGTACTTC	CASSYSMSGRETQYF
NA	TRBJ1-2	TRBV5-1	TRBD1	TGCGCCAGCAGCTTCTCGGAAGCTCGGGATGACAGGGTGGTCGGCTACACCTTC	CASSFSEARDDRVVGYTF
NA	TRBJ2-7	TRBV19	NA	TGTGCCAGTAGTATCGGCCGGGGCGAGCAGTACTTC	CASSIGRGEQYF
NA	TRBJ1-1	TRBV6-5	TRBD1	TGTGCCAGCAGCCGGACAGGGGGCACTGAAGCTTTCTTT	CASSRTGGTEAFF
NA	TRBJ2-1	TRBV10-3	NA	TGTGCCATCAGTGAAGTTAGGGAGAATGAGCAGTTCTTC	CAISEVRENEQFF
NA	TRBJ2-7	TRBV7-2	NA	TGTGCCAGCAGCTTCGGTTACGGAAACTACGAGCAGTACTTC	CASSFGYGNYEQYF
NA	TRBJ1-2	TRBV5-1	NA	TGCGCCAGCAGCTTGGAAACATCGGGGCAGGTCTATGGCTACACCTTC	CASSLETSGQVYGYTF
NA	TRBJ2-2	TRBV5-1	TRBD1	TGCGCCAGCAGGGGACAGGGGATGAGGTCCGGGGAGCTGTTTTTT	CASRGQGMRSGELFF
once	TRBJ1-5	TRBV19	NA	TGTGCCAGTAGTATAGAGGTCCTAGGGGGGTCGGGCAATCAGCCCCAGCATTTT	CASSIEVLGGSGNQPQHF
NA	TRBJ2-3	TRBV7-9	NA	TGTGCCAGCAGCCGCACCGGCACAGATACGCAGTATTTT	CASSRTGTDTQYF
NA	TRBJ2-3	TRBV7-9	TRBD2	TGTGCCAGCAGCTTACCCGGGACTAGCGGGGGAAGGGGGTATTTT	CASSLPGTSGGRGYF
few	TRBJ1-5	TRBV6-6	NA	TGTGCCAGCACCCGGGGAGGCGGCAATCAGCCCCAGCATTTT	CASTRGGGNQPQHF
NA	TRBJ2-2	TRBV2	NA	TGTGCCAGCAGTGATGGAGGATTTTCGAACACCGGGGAGCTGTTTTTT	CASSDGGFSNTGELFF
few	TRBJ2-7	TRBV28	NA	TGTGCCAGCACGGGTACCCCACACTACGAGCAGTACTTC	CASTGTPHYEQYF
NA	TRBJ1-4	TRBV5-6	NA	TGTGCCAGCGGATCGACAGCTGCAACTAATGAAAAACTGTTTTTT	CASGSTAATNEKLFF
once	TRBJ1-5	TRBV6-5	NA	TGTGCCAGCAGTTCATACCCGGGCGGGTACAATCAGCCCCAGCATTTT	CASSSYPGGYNQPQHF
NA	TRBJ1-5	TRBV6-4	NA	TGTGCCAGCAGGGACAACAATAGCAATCAGCCCCAGCATTTT	CASRDNNSNQPQHF
NA	TRBJ2-2	TRBV7-3	NA	TGTGCCAGCAGCTGGAACACCGGGGAGCTGTTTTTT	CASSWNTGELFF
NA	TRBJ2-2	TRBV19	TRBD1	TGTGCCAGTAGTATTAAGCAGGGGGACACCGGGGAGCTGTTTTTT	CASSIKQGDTGELFF
NA	TRBJ2-3	TRBV4-3	NA	TGCGCCAGCAGCCAAGAAGAGGGAAATACGCAGTATTTT	CASSQEEGNTQYF
NA	TRBJ1-2	TRBV28	TRBD1	TGTGCCAGCAGTTTAACTCTGGGACAGGGCAACTGGAGGTCCTATGGCTACACCTTC	CASSLTLGQGNWRSYGYTF
NA	TRBJ2-5	TRBV5-1	NA	TGCGCCAGCAGCACGAGGCAGGTAGGACAAGAGACCCAGTACTTC	CASSTRQVGQETQYF
once	TRBJ2-7	TRBV27	NA	TGTGCCAGCAGTCGACTATTGCAGAGGCCGTCCTACGAGCAGTACTTC	CASSRLLQRPSYEQYF
NA	TRBJ1-2	TRBV9	NA	TGTGCCAGCAGCGGCGCCTTTTCGAGGCCACCTTATGGCTACACCTTC	CASSGAFSRPPYGYTF
few	TRBJ1-4	TRBV7-2	NA	TGTGCCAGCAGCGTAAACAGGGAGGAAAAACTGTTTTTT	CASSVNREEKLFF
NA	TRBJ2-5	TRBV10-1	TRBD1	TGCGCCAGCAGTGAGTCAACAGGGGGCGAGACCCAGTACTTC	CASSESTGGETQYF
NA	TRBJ2-2	TRBV4-2	NA	TGTGCCAGCAGCCAAGACAGGGATACCGGGGAGCTGTTTTTT	CASSQDRDTGELFF
NA	TRBJ1-5	TRBV19	TRBD1	TGTGCCAGTAGTGGTGACAGGGGCGGCGATCAGCCCCAGCATTTT	CASSGDRGGDQPQHF
few	TRBJ2-1	TRBV10-3	NA	TGTGCCTCGCAGGTTGACGGGGAATACAATGAGCAGTTCTTC	CASQVDGEYNEQFF
few	TRBJ1-6	TRBV12-5	NA	TGTGCTAGTAGACCCACCGGGCTTACATCACCCCTCCACTTT	CASRPTGLTSPLHF
NA	TRBJ1-5	TRBV19	NA	TGTGCCAGTAGTATTTGGCGGACGGTGGCACTTAGCAATCAGCCCCAGCATTTT	CASSIWRTVALSNQPQHF
once	TRBJ2-3	TRBV27	TRBD1	TGTGCCACCCCTACCTACCGGGACAGGGGCCTAACTAGCACAGATACGCAGTATTTT	CATPTYRDRGLTSTDTQYF
NA	TRBJ1-2	TRBV19	NA	TGTGCCAGTAAGGCGCCGGGGGAGGCACAGGACTATGGCTACACCTTC	CASKAPGEAQDYGYTF
NA	TRBJ2-3	TRBV7-2	TRBD2	TGTGCCAGCAGCTTTAGCGGGGTTAGCACAGATACGCAGTATTTT	CASSFSGVSTDTQYF
NA	TRBJ1-5	TRBV7-9	NA	TGTGCCAGCAGCTTAGGGGTCATTTCGGGGCCCCAGCATTTT	CASSLGVISGPQHF
NA	TRBJ2-1	TRBV7-2	NA	TGTGCCAGCCACCCAATCGGGGTCAATGAGCAGTTCTTC	CASHPIGVNEQFF
NA	TRBJ1-4	TRBV5-5	TRBD1	TGTGCCAGCAGCTGGGGCAGCCAGGGGGAACTGTTTTTT	CASSWGSQGELFF
NA	TRBJ2-6	TRBV6-6	TRBD1	TGTGCCAGCAGTGGACAGGGGGTTGGTGGGGCCAACGTCCTGACTTTC	CASSGQGVGGANVLTF
once	TRBJ2-2	TRBV11-3	TRBD2	TGTGCCAGCAGCTTAGACTCGGGACTAGCGGGAATCACCGGGGAGCTGTTTTTT	CASSLDSGLAGITGELFF
NA	TRBJ2-2	TRBV9	NA	TGTGCCAGCAGCGTGGGGATGGGAACCGGGGAGCTGTTTTTT	CASSVGMGTGELFF
NA	TRBJ1-2	TRBV6-5	TRBD1	TGTGCCAGCAGCAAGGACAGGCTGTTAGGCGGCTACACCTTC	CASSKDRLLGGYTF
NA	TRBJ1-6	TRBV18	NA	TGTGCCAGCTCACCCTGGGGCGGAGGGGATAATTCACCCCTCCACTTT	CASSPWGGGDNSPLHF
NA	TRBJ1-3	TRBV30	TRBD1	TGTGCCTGGAAGACAGGGAATTCTGGAAACACCATATATTTT	CAWKTGNSGNTIYF
few	TRBJ1-5	TRBV5-1	NA	TGCGCCAGCAGCTTGGCCGGGGGCAAGAATCAGCCCCAGCATTTT	CASSLAGGKNQPQHF
NA	TRBJ2-7	TRBV25-1	NA	TGTGCCAGCAGTGAAGGGAGACTAGATCACGAGCAGTACTTC	CASSEGRLDHEQYF
NA	TRBJ2-5	TRBV6-6	TRBD2	TGTGCCAGCAGTGACTCTAGCGGGGGGGCAGGTGAGACCCAGTACTTC	CASSDSSGGAGETQYF
NA	TRBJ1-1	TRBV29-1	NA	TGCAGCGTTGAAGTCGGTAGGGGTTGGGCTGAAGCTTTCTTT	CSVEVGRGWAEAFF
many	TRBJ2-7	TRBV5-1	NA	TGCGCCAGCAGAAGAACACAGGAGTCCTACGAGCAGTACTTC	CASRRTQESYEQYF
NA	TRBJ1-5	TRBV5-8	TRBD1	TGTGCCAGCAGCCCCCAGGGACAGGGACATCAGCCCCAGCATTTT	CASSPQGQGHQPQHF
few	TRBJ2-3	TRBV10-3	TRBD1	TGTGCCATCAGTGTACAGGGACAGAGCACAGATACGCAGTATTTT	CAISVQGQSTDTQYF
once	TRBJ2-1	TRBV6-6	NA	TGTGCCAGCAGTGTGAGGGCTGCAGGTTACAATGAGCAGTTCTTC	CASSVRAAGYNEQFF
NA	TRBJ1-1	TRBV19	NA	TGTGCCAGTATTCGGGGAAGAATCAACACTGAAGCTTTCTTT	CASIRGRINTEAFF
NA	TRBJ1-2	TRBV5-4	NA	TGTGCCAGCAGCTTAGGCTGGAGCTATGGCTACACCTTC	CASSLGWSYGYTF
once	TRBJ1-5	TRBV4-1	NA	TGCGCCAGCAGCCAAGAAGAGGTACCTCATCAGCCCCAGCATTTT	CASSQEEVPHQPQHF